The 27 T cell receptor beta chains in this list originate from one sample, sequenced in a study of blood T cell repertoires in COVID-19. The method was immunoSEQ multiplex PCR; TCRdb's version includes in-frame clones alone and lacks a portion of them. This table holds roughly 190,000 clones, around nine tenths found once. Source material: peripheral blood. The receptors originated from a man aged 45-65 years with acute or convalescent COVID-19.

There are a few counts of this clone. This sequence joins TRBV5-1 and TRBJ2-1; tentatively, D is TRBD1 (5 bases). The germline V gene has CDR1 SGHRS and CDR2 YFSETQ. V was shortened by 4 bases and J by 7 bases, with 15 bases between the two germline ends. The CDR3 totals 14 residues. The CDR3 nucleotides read TGCGCCAGCAGCGGCCAGGCAGGGATGAATGAGCAGTTCTTC. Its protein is CASSGQAGMNEQFF.

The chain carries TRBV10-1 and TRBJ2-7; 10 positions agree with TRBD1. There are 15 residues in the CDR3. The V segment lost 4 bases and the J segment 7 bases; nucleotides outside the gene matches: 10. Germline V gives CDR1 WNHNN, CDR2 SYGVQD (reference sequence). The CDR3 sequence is CASSGTGTGVEEQYF. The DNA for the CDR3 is TGCGCCAGCAGTGGAACCGGGACAGGGGTTGAGGAGCAGTACTTC.

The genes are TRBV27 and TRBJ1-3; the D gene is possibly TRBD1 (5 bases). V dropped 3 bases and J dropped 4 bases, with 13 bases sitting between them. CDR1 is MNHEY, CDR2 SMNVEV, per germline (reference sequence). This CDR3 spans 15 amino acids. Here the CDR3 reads CASSFRADPGNTIYF. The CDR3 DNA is TGTGCCAGCAGTTTCAGGGCTGATCCGGGAAACACCATATATTTT.

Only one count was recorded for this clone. The CDR3 nucleotides read TGTGCCAGCAGGCGGGGGCTCGTTGGTCAGCCCCAGCATTTT. It translates to CASRRGLVGQPQHF. This chain uses TRBV27 with TRBJ1-5; tentative D call: TRBD1 (6 bases). The CDR3 loop spans 14 amino acids. Germline assignment: CDR1 MNHEY and CDR2 SMNVEV (reference sequence). The germline V and J ends were trimmed by 6 bases and 6 bases, with 15 bases remaining between them.

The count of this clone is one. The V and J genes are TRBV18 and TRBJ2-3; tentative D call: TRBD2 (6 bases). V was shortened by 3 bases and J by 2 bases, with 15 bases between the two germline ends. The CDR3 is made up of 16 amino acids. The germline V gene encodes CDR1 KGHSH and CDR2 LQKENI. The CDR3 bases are TGTGCCAGCTCACCGAGCTATAGCGGATACACAGATACGCAGTATTTT. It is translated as CASSPSYSGYTDTQYF.

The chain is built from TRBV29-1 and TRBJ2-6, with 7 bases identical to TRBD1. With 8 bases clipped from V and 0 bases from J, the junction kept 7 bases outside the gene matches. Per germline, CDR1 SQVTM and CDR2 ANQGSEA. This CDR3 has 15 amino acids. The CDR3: CSTRDSVSGANVLTF. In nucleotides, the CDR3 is TGCAGCACCCGGGACAGTGTCTCTGGGGCCAACGTCCTGACTTTC.

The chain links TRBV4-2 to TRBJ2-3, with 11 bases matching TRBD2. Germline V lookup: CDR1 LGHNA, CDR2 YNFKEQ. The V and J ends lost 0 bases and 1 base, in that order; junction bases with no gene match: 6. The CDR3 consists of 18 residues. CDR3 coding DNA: TGTGCCAGCAGCCAAGAGCTGACTAGCGGGGCCCGCACAGATACGCAGTATTTT. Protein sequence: CASSQELTSGARTDTQYF.

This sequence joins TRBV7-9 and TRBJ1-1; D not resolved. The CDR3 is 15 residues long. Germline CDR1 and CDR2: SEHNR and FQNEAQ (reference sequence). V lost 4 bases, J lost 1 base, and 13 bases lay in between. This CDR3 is CASSSPPGQNTEAFF. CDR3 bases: TGTGCCAGCAGCTCACCCCCGGGTCAGAACACTGAAGCTTTCTTT. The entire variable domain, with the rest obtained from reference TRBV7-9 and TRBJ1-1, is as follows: DTGVSQNPRHKITKRGQNVTFRCDPISEHNRLYWYRQTLGQGPEFLTYFQNEAQLEKSRLLSDRFSAERPKGSFSTLEIQRTEQGDSAMYLCASSSPPGQNTEAFFGQGTRLTVV.

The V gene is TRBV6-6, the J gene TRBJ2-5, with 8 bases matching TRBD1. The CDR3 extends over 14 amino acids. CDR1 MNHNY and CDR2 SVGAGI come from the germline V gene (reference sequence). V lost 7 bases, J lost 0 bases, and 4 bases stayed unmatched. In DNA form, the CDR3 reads TGTGCCAGCACCGACAGGGGATACCAAGAGACCCAGTACTTC. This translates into CASTDRGYQETQYF.

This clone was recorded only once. This chain's CDR3 is CASSLDQGWTEAFF. The DNA for the CDR3 is TGTGCCAGCAGCTTAGACCAGGGCTGGACTGAAGCTTTCTTT. This chain joins TRBV7-9 and TRBJ1-1, with D perhaps matching TRBD1 (5 bases). Germline V gene lookup returns CDR1 SEHNR and CDR2 FQNEAQ (reference sequence). V lost 1 base, J lost 5 bases, and 11 bases lay in between. CDR3 length: 14 amino acids.

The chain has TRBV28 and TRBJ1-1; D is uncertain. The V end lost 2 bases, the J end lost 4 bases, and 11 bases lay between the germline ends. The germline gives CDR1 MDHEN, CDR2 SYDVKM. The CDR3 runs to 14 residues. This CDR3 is CASSLTDPSTEAFF. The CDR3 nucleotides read TGTGCCAGCAGTTTAACTGATCCGAGCACTGAAGCTTTCTTT. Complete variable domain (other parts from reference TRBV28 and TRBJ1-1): DVKVTQSSRYLVKRTGEKVFLECVQDMDHENMFWYRQDPGLGLRLIYFSYDVKMKEKGDIPEGYSVSREKKERFSLILESASTNQTSMYLCASSLTDPSTEAFFGQGTRLTVV.

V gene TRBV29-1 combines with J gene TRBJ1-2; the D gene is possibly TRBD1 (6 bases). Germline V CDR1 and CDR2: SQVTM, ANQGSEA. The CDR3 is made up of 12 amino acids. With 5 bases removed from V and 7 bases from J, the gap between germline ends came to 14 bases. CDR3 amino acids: CSVQNREGGYTF. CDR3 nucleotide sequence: TGCAGCGTTCAAAACAGGGAAGGTGGCTACACCTTC.

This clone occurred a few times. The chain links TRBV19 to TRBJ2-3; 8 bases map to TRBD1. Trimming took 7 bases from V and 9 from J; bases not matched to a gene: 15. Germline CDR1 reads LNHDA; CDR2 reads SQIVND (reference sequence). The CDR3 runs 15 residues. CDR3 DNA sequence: TGTGCCAGTAAAAGGGGAACAGGGGGATCGGGGACGCAGTATTTT. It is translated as CASKRGTGGSGTQYF.

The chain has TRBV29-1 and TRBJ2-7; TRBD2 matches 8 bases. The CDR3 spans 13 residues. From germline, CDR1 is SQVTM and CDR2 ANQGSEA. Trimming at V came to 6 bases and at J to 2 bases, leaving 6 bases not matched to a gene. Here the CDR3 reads CSVEVAGPYEQYF. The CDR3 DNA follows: TGCAGCGTAGAGGTAGCGGGACCCTACGAGCAGTACTTC.

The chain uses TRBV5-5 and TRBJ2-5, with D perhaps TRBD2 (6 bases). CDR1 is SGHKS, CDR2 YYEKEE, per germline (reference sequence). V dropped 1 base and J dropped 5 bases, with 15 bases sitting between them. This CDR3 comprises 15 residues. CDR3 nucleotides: TGTGCCAGCAGCTTGTGGGGTTCGAGCGGGGAGACCCAGTACTTC. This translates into CASSLWGSSGETQYF.

The CDR3 protein is CASSQGDRDSTEAFF. The CDR3 DNA is TGTGCCAGCAGCCAAGGGGACAGGGACAGCACTGAAGCTTTCTTT. The chain uses TRBV4-2 and TRBJ1-1; TRBD1 matches 9 bases. Losses at the gene ends were 1 base for V and 4 bases for J; bases not matched to a gene: 4. CDR1 is LGHNA, CDR2 YNFKEQ, per germline. The CDR3 sequence is 15 residues long.

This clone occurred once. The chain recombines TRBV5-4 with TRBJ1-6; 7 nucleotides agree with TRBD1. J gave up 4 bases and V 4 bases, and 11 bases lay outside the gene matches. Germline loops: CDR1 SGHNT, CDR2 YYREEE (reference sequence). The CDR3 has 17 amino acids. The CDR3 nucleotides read TGTGCCAGCAGCCCGACTGGACAGGCTAAATATAATTCACCCCTCCACTTT. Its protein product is CASSPTGQAKYNSPLHF.

The CDR3: CASSLGGPGNQPQHF. The CDR3 DNA follows: TGTGCCAGCAGTTTGGGAGGACCCGGCAATCAGCCCCAGCATTTT. The V call is TRBV28, the J call TRBJ1-5; no firm D call. The V end lost 3 bases, the J end lost 2 bases, and 11 bases lay between the germline ends. Germline V gene data show CDR1 as MDHEN and CDR2 as SYDVKM. CDR3 length equals 15 residues.

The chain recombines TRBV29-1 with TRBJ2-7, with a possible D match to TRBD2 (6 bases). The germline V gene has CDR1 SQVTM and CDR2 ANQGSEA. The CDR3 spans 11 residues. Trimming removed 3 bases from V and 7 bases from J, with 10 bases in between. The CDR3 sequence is CSVDAGGEQYV. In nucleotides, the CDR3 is TGCAGCGTTGACGCTGGGGGGGAGCAGTACGTC.

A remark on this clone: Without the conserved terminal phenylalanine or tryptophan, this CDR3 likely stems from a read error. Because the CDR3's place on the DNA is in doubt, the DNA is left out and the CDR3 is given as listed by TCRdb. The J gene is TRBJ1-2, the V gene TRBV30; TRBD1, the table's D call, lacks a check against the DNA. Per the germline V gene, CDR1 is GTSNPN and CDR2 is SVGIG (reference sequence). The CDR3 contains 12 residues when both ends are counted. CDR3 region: CAWEPGTGVRSL.

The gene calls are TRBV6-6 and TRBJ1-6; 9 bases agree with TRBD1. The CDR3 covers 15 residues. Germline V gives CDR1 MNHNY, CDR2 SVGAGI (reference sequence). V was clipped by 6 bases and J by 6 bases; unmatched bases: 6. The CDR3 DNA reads TGTGCCAGCAGGGGACAGGGCCCAACTAATTCACCCCTCCACTTT. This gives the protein CASRGQGPTNSPLHF.

CDR3 sequence (DNA): TGTGCCAGCAGATCTACTAGGAGGCATGAGCAGTTCTTC. Encoded protein: CASRSTRRHEQFF. V is TRBV7-9 and J is TRBJ2-1; perhaps TRBD2 as D (5 bases). This CDR3 comprises 13 residues. From germline, CDR1 is SEHNR and CDR2 FQNEAQ (reference sequence). V was trimmed by 6 bases and J by 8 bases, leaving 14 bases between them.

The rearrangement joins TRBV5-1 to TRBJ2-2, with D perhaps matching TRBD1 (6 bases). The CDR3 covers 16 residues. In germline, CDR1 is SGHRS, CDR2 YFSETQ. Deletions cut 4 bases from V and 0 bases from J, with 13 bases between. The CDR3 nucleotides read TGCGCCAGCAGCCCAAACAGGGCACCGAACACCGGGGAGCTGTTTTTT. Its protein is CASSPNRAPNTGELFF.

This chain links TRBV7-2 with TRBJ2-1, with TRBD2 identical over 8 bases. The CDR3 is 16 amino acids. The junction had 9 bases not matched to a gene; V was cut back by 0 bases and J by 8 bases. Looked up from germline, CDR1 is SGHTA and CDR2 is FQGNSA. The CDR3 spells CASSLAPSGGSHEQFF. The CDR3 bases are TGTGCCAGCAGCTTAGCTCCCAGCGGGGGATCGCATGAGCAGTTCTTC.

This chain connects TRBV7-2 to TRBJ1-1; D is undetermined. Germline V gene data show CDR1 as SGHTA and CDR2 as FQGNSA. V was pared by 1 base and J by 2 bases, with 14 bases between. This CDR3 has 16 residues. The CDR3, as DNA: TGTGCCAGCAGCTTAGTTGCGAAGTCCCCTAACACTGAAGCTTTCTTT. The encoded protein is CASSLVAKSPNTEAFF.

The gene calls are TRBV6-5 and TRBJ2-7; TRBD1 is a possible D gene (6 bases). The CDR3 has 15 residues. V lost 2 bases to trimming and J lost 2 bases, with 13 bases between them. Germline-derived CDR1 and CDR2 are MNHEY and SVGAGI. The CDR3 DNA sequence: TGTGCCAGCAGTTACAGCCCCAGGGGTCCCTACGAGCAGTACTTC. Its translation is CASSYSPRGPYEQYF.

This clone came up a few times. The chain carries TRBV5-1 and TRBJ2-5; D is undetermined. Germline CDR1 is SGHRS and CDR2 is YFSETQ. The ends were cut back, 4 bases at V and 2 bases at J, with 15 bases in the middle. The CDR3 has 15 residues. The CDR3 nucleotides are TGCGCCAGCAGCCCGCGGCGCCGGCTTCAAGAGACCCAGTACTTC. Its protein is CASSPRRRLQETQYF.